The 17 T cell receptor beta chains presented below share a single source sample, sequenced in a study of cytomegalovirus exposure and HLA in healthy donors (dated by TCRdb to between 2016 and 2019). The protocol used for the library was the immunoSEQ multiplex PCR assay. For the multiplex PCR, a mixture combining 60 forward primers for TCR Vbeta segments and 13 reverse primers for TCR Jbeta segments was used. The source is immuneACCESS, and TCRdb retained only in-frame sequences with V and J called. Part of the clones is not carried over; for the studies checked, unresolved V genes explain less than half of this, and the remainder is unexplained. Counted in this sample were around 140,000 clones; approximately 70% of them appeared once. 5.5% to 7% of the sample comes from the top ten. The sample was PBMCs. The receptors were sampled from a woman between 55 and 75 years old in good health and CMV-seronegative.

A few counts support this clone. The V and J genes are TRBV27 and TRBJ2-1; D perhaps matches TRBD1 (8 bases). The CDR3 length is 15 residues. Deletions cut 7 bases from V and 8 bases from J, with 21 bases between. From germline, CDR1 is MNHEY and CDR2 SMNVEV (reference sequence). The CDR3 sequence is CASTFGRTGRDEQFF. CDR3 bases: TGTGCCAGCACCTTCGGGCGGACAGGGAGGGATGAGCAGTTCTTC.

V and J are TRBV9 and TRBJ1-3; D not certain. The germline gives CDR1 SGDLS, CDR2 YYNGEE. This CDR3 is 14 amino acids long. V lost 4 bases and J lost 4, with 12 bases in between. The CDR3 nucleotides are TGTGCCAGCAGCTTATCTGAGGGAGGAAACACCATATATTTT. Translation gives CASSLSEGGNTIYF.

This clone has only one observation. The V and J genes are TRBV7-2 and TRBJ2-1; D perhaps matches TRBD1 (5 bases). The CDR3 totals 15 residues. Trimming pared 5 bases from V and 3 bases from J, leaving 14 bases between. CDR1 SGHTA and CDR2 FQGNSA come from the germline V gene. This chain's CDR3 is CASSPLGHNYNEQFF. DNA for the CDR3: TGTGCCAGCAGCCCCTTAGGACATAACTACAATGAGCAGTTCTTC.

This clone appeared once. J is TRBJ2-6 and V is TRBV6-1; 9 bases are a match to TRBD1. Germline V gene sequence: CDR1 MNHNS, CDR2 SASEGT. J gave up 0 bases and V 4 bases, and 10 bases lay outside the gene matches. The CDR3 runs to 19 residues. The CDR3 DNA reads TGTGCCAGCAGTGGAAACCGGGACAGGGACATCTCTGGGGCCAACGTCCTGACTTTC. It specifies CASSGNRDRDISGANVLTF.

The chain links TRBV28 to TRBJ1-2; D perhaps matches TRBD1 (6 bases). The CDR3 is 13 amino acids. Germline V CDR1 and CDR2: MDHEN, SYDVKM. V was cut by 4 bases and J by 8 bases, with 14 bases left in between. The CDR3 protein is CASSWGHRGGYTF. CDR3 coding DNA: TGTGCCAGCAGTTGGGGACACCGGGGCGGCTACACCTTC.

V gene TRBV5-4 combines with J gene TRBJ2-7, with a possible D match to TRBD1 (6 bases). This CDR3 region has 15 residues. V shed 5 bases and J shed 4 bases, with 19 bases lying between them. The germline V gene encodes CDR1 SGHNT and CDR2 YYREEE (reference sequence). The CDR3 sequence is CASSQGTLGFYEQYF. In DNA, the CDR3 is TGTGCCAGCAGTCAGGGGACGCTCGGATTTTACGAGCAGTACTTC.

This clone was counted a few times. The V and J genes are TRBV29-1 and TRBJ2-1; 9 bases match TRBD2. The CDR3 runs to 15 residues. Losses at the gene ends were 6 bases for V and 1 base for J; bases not matched to a gene: 7. Germline assignment: CDR1 SQVTM and CDR2 ANQGSEA. The CDR3 is CSVLAGVKSYNEQFF. The CDR3 region has the DNA TGCAGCGTCTTAGCGGGGGTAAAGTCCTACAATGAGCAGTTCTTC.

This chain uses TRBV7-2 with TRBJ2-7; TRBD1 matches at 11 bases. The CDR3 spans 17 residues. Germline V CDR1 and CDR2: SGHTA, FQGNSA. The V gene end was trimmed by 1 base and the J gene end by 3 bases; junction bases not matched to a gene: 8. CDR3 nucleotide sequence: TGTGCCAGCAGCTTAGTGGGGACAGGGGGAAACCTCTACGAGCAGTACTTC. Its protein is CASSLVGTGGNLYEQYF.

In its sample, this clone is medium-sized (0.01 to 0.1%). The J gene is TRBJ1-1, the V gene TRBV9; 8 bases are shared with TRBD1. This CDR3 is built from 12 residues. Germline V lookup: CDR1 SGDLS, CDR2 YYNGEE. V lost 5 bases to trimming and J lost 9 bases; unmatched junction nucleotides: 6. The CDR3 loop reads CASRPGQEQAFF. The CDR3, as DNA: TGTGCCAGCAGGCCGGGACAGGAGCAAGCTTTCTTT.

V is TRBV9 and J is TRBJ2-1, with 10 bases lining up with TRBD1. Trimming cost V 7 bases and J 8 bases; bases outside gene matches: 9. The CDR3 runs 14 residues. Germline-derived CDR1 and CDR2 are SGDLS and YYNGEE. In DNA, the CDR3 is TGTGCCAGCGGCCCGGGACAGGGGAACCATGAGCAGTTCTTC. Encoded protein: CASGPGQGNHEQFF.

Only one count was recorded for this clone. J is TRBJ2-1 and V is TRBV19; D is possibly TRBD2 (5 bases). The CDR3 runs 13 residues. The germline V and J ends were trimmed by 7 bases and 11 bases, with 18 bases remaining between them. CDR1 and CDR2 from the germline V gene are LNHDA and SQIVND (reference sequence). In DNA form, the CDR3 reads TGTGCCAGTACCGCGAGGCGGGCCAGTAAGCAGTTCTTC. It is translated as CASTARRASKQFF.

The V and J genes are TRBV7-2 and TRBJ2-3; a weak D match, TRBD2 (5 bases). Germline V lookup: CDR1 SGHTA, CDR2 FQGNSA. The CDR3 is made up of 17 amino acids. The V gene lost 0 bases and the J gene lost 0 bases, with 13 bases spanning the gap. This CDR3 reads CASSLAGGGQSTDTQYF. CDR3 DNA: TGTGCCAGCAGCTTAGCGGGTGGCGGGCAGAGCACAGATACGCAGTATTTT.

V is TRBV25-1 and J is TRBJ2-7; a weak D match, TRBD1 (5 bases). The V end was cut by 7 bases, the J end by 3 bases, with 16 bases between. CDR1 MGHDK and CDR2 SYGVNS come from the germline V gene. CDR3 length: 14 amino acids. The CDR3 DNA is TGTGCCAGCACCTCAGGGTTTCCGGACTACGAGCAGTACTTC. It yields the protein CASTSGFPDYEQYF.

V is TRBV5-4 and J is TRBJ2-1, with D perhaps matching TRBD1 (6 bases). Germline-derived CDR1 and CDR2 are SGHNT and YYREEE (reference sequence). V was clipped by 4 bases and J by 6 bases, with 14 bases between them. The CDR3 is 14 amino acids. CDR3 in amino acids: CASSAELGGNEQFF. The CDR3 region has the DNA TGTGCCAGCAGCGCCGAGTTAGGGGGCAATGAGCAGTTCTTC.

This clone was observed a single time. The rearrangement uses TRBV19 and TRBJ1-5, with TRBD1 matching 8 bases. CDR1 is LNHDA and CDR2 is SQIVND in the germline V gene (reference sequence). The length of the CDR3 is 15 residues. V lost 6 bases and J lost 3; bases outside the gene matches: 7. CDR3 in DNA: TGTGCCAGTAGAGGCTGGGACAGGCTCAATCAGCCCCAGCATTTT. It specifies CASRGWDRLNQPQHF. Full variable domain (outside the CDR3, taken from reference TRBV19 and TRBJ1-5): DGGITQSPKYLFRKEGQNVTLSCEQNLNHDAMYWYRQDPGQGLRLIYYSQIVNDFQKGDIAEGYSVSREKKESFPLTVTSAQKNPTAFYLCASRGWDRLNQPQHFGDGTRLSIL.

This clone appeared a few times. The chain couples TRBV11-3 to TRBJ2-2; TRBD1 matches at 7 bases. The germline gives CDR1 SGHNT, CDR2 YENEEA. The length of the CDR3 is 14 residues. Unmatched junction bases numbered 9, after V lost 8 bases and J lost 6 bases. DNA for the CDR3: TGTGCCAGCCGGCCCGACAGGGCTTCCGGGGAGCTGTTTTTT. It specifies CASRPDRASGELFF.

This clone was counted a few times. The chain employs TRBV5-4 and TRBJ2-5, with TRBD2 as a possible D gene (6 bases). There are 15 residues in the CDR3. Trimming pared 4 bases from V and 4 bases from J, leaving 17 bases between. The germline CDR1 and CDR2 sequences are SGHNT and YYREEE (reference sequence). The CDR3 nucleotides read TGTGCCAGCAGCCCCGAACTGGGGGGAGTAGAGACCCAGTACTTC. It specifies CASSPELGGVETQYF.